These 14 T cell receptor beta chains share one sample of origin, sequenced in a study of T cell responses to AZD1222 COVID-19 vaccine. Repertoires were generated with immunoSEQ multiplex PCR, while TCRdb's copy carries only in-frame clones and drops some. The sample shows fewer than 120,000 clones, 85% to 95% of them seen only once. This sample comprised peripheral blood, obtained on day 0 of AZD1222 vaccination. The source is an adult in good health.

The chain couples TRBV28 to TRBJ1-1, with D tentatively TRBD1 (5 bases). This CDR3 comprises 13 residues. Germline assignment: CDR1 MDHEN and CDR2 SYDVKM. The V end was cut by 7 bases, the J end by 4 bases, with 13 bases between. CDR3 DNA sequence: TGTGCCAGCATCGGGGCTCTTGGCACTGAAGCTTTCTTT. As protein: CASIGALGTEAFF.

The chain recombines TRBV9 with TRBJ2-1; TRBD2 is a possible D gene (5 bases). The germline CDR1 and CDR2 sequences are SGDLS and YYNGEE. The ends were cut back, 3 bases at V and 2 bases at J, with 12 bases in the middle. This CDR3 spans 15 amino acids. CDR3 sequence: CASSATAGAYNEQFF. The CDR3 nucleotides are TGTGCCAGCAGCGCAACCGCCGGGGCCTACAATGAGCAGTTCTTC.

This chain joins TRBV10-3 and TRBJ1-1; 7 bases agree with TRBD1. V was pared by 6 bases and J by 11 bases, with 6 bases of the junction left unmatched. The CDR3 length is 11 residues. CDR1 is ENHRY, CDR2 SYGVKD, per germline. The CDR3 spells CAISDTGVAFF. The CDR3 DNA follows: TGTGCCATCAGCGATACAGGGGTGGCTTTCTTT.

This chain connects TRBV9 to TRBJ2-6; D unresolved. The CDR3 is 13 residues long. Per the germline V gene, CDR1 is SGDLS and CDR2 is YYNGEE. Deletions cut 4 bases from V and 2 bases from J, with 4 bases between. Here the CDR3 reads CASSLPGANVLTF. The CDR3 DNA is TGTGCCAGCAGCCTCCCTGGGGCCAACGTCCTGACTTTC. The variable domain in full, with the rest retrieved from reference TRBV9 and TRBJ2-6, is DSGVTQTPKHLITATGQRVTLRCSPRSGDLSVYWYQQSLDQGLQFLIQYYNGEERAKGNILERFSAQQFPDLHSELNLSSLELGDSALYFCASSLPGANVLTFGAGSRLTVL.

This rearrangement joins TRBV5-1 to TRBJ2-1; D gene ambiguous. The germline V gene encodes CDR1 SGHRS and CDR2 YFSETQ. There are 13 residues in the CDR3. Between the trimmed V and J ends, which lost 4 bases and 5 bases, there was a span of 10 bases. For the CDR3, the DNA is TGCGCCAGCAGCCCCGAGACCAACAATGAGCAGTTCTTC. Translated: CASSPETNNEQFF. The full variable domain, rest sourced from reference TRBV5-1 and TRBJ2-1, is KAGVTQTPRYLIKTRGQQVTLSCSPISGHRSVSWYQQTPGQGLQFLFEYFSETQRNKGNFPGRFSGRQFSNSRSEMNVSTLELGDSALYLCASSPETNNEQFFGPGTRLTVL.

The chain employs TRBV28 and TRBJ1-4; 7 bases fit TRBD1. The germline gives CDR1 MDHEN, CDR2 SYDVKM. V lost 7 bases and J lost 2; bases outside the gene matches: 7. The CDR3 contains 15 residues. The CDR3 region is CASILKGATNEKLFF. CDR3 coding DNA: TGTGCCAGCATCTTGAAGGGGGCCACTAATGAAAAACTGTTTTTT.

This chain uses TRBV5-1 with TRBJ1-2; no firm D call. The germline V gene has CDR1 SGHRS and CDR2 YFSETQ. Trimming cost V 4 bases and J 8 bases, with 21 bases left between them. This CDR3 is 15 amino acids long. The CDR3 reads CASSPEGRSVGGYTF. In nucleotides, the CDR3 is TGCGCCAGCAGCCCGGAAGGTCGGAGCGTTGGCGGCTACACCTTC. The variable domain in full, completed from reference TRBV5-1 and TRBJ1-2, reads KAGVTQTPRYLIKTRGQQVTLSCSPISGHRSVSWYQQTPGQGLQFLFEYFSETQRNKGNFPGRFSGRQFSNSRSEMNVSTLELGDSALYLCASSPEGRSVGGYTFGSGTRLTVV.

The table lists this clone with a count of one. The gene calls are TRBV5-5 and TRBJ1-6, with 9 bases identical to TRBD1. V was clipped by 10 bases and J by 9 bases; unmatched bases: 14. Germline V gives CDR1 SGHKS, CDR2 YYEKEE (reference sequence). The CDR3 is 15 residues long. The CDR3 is CAGTRDREIGSPLHF. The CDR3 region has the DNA TGTGCCGGGACCCGGGACAGGGAGATCGGTTCACCCCTCCACTTT.

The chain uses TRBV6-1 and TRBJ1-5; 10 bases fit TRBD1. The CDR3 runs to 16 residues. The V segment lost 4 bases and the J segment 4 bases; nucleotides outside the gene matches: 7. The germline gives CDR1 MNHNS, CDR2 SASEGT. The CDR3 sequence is CASSGRPGQGNQPQHF. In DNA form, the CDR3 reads TGTGCCAGCAGTGGGCGGCCGGGACAGGGGAATCAGCCCCAGCATTTT.

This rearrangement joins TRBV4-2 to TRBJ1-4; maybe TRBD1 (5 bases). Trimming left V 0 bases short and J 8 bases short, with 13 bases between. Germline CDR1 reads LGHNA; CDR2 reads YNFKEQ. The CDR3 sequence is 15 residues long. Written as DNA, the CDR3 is TGTGCCAGCAGCCAAGATATGCAGGGAAGAGAAAAACTGTTTTTT. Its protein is CASSQDMQGREKLFF.

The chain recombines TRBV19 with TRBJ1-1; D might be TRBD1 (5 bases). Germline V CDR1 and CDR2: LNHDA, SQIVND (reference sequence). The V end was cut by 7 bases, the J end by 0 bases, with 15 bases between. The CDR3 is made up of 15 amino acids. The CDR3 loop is CASKFDSSMNTEAFF. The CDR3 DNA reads TGTGCCAGTAAATTCGACAGTTCGATGAACACTGAAGCTTTCTTT.

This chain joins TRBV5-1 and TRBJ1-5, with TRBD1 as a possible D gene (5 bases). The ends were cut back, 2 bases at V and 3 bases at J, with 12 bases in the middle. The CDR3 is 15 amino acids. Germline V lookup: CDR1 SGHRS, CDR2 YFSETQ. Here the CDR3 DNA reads TGCGCCAGCAGCTTCCATCAGGGACCCAATCAGCCCCAGCATTTT. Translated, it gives CASSFHQGPNQPQHF.

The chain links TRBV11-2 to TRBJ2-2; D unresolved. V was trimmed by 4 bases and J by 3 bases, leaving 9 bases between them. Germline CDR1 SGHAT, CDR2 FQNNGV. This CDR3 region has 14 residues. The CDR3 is CASSSDHYTGELFF. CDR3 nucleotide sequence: TGTGCCAGCAGCTCGGACCATTACACCGGGGAGCTGTTTTTT.

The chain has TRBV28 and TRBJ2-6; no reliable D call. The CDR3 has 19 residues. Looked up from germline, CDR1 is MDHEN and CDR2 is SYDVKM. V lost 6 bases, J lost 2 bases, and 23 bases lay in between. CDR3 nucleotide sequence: TGTGCCAGCAGCACTGACCCGAAATGGAGCGTCACTGGGGCCAACGTCCTGACTTTC. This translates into CASSTDPKWSVTGANVLTF.